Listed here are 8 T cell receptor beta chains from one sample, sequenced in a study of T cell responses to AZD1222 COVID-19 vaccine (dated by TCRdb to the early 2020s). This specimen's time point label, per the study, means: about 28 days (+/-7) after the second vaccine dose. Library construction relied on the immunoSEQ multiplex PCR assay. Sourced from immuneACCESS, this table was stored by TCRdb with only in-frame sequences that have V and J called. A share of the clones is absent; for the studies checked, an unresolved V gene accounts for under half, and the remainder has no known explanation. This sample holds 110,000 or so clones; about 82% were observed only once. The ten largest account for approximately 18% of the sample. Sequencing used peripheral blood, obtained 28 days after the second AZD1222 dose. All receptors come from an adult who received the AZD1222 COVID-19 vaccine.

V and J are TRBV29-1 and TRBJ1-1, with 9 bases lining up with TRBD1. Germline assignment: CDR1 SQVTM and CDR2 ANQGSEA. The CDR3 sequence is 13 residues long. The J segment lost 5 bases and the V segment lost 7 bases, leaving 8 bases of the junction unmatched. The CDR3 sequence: CSAWTGEGTEAFF. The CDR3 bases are TGCAGCGCATGGACAGGGGAAGGGACTGAAGCTTTCTTT.

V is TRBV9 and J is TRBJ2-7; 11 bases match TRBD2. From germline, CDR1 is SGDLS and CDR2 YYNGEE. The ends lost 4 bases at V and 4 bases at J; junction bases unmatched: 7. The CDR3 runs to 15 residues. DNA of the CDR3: TGTGCCAGCAGCCCAGACGGGACTAGCGGTTACGAGCAGTACTTC. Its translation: CASSPDGTSGYEQYF.

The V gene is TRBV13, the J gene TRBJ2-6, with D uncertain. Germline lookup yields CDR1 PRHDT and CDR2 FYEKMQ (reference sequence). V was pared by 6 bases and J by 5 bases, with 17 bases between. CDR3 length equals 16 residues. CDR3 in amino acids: CASRDLLQSRANVLTF. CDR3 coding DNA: TGTGCCAGCAGGGATTTACTACAAAGTCGGGCCAACGTCCTGACTTTC.

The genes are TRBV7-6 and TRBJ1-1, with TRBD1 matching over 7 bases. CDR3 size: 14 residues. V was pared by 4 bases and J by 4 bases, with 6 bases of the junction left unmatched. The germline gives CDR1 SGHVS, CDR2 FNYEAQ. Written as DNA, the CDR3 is TGTGCCAGCAGCTCGACAGGGTATTCCACTGAAGCTTTCTTT. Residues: CASSSTGYSTEAFF.

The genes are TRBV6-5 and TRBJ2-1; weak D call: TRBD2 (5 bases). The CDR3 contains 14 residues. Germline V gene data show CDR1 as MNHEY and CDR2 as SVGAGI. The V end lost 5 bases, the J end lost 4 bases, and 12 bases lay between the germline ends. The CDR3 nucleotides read TGTGCCAGCAGTCGGGAAATAACGTACAATGAGCAGTTCTTC. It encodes CASSREITYNEQFF.

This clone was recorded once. As DNA, the CDR3 is TGTGCCAGCAGCCCCCCGGGGGGGACCGGGGAGCTGTTTTTT. Translation: CASSPPGGTGELFF. The chain recombines TRBV7-3 with TRBJ2-2; 8 positions agree with TRBD2. Germline-derived CDR1 and CDR2 are SGHTA and FQGTGA. The CDR3 extends over 14 amino acids. V lost 5 bases to trimming and J lost 5 bases; unmatched junction nucleotides: 4.

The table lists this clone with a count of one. CDR3 loop: CASSTLGAGGHNSPLHF. The CDR3 DNA is TGTGCCAGCAGTACACTAGGGGCAGGGGGGCATAATTCACCCCTCCACTTT. V is TRBV25-1 and J is TRBJ1-6; 7 bases are a match to TRBD1. V trimming: 5 bases; J trimming: 5 bases; junction bases outside the gene matches: 12. CDR3 length equals 17 residues. Germline CDR1 and CDR2: MGHDK and SYGVNS.

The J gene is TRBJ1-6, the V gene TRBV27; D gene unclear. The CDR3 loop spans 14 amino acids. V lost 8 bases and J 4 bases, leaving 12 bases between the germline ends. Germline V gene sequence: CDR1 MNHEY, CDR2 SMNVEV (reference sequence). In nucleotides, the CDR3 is TGTGCCAGCGGGGATGGGGATTATAATTCACCCCTCCACTTT. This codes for CASGDGDYNSPLHF.